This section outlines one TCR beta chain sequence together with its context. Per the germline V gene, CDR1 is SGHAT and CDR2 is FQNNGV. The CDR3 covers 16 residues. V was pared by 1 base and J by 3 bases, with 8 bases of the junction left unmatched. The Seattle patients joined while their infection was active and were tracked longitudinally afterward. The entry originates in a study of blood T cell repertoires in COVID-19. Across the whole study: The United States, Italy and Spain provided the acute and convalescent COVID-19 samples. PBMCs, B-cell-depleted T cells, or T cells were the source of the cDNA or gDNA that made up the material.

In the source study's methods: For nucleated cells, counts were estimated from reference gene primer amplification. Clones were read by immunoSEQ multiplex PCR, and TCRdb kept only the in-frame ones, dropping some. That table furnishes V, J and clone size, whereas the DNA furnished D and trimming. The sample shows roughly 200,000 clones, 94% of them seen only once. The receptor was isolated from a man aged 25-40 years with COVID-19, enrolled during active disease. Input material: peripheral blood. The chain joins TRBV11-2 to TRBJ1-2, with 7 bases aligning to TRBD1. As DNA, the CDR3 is TGTGCCAGCAGCTTAGGAGAACAGGGGCGGGACTATGGCTACACCTTC. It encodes CASSLGEQGRDYGYTF.